The 18 T cell receptor beta chains in this list originate from one sample, sequenced in a study of cytomegalovirus exposure and HLA in healthy donors. This PCR relied on a set of 60 Vbeta primers and 13 Jbeta primers. Some clones are missing from TCRdb's copy, which holds only in-frame ones; the method was immunoSEQ multiplex PCR. The data hold 150,000 to 200,000 clones, with around 78% observed a single time. The specimen was PBMCs. The receptors were gathered from a woman in her fifties or sixties in good health and CMV-seropositive.

The chain recombines TRBV10-3 with TRBJ2-3; 10 bases map to TRBD2. This CDR3 comprises 15 residues. Trimming removed 11 bases from V and 3 bases from J; junction bases left unmatched: 11. Germline V gene data show CDR1 as ENHRY and CDR2 as SYGVKD. The CDR3: CAVQRGGEVTDTQYF. In DNA, the CDR3 is TGTGCCGTACAGCGGGGGGGCGAGGTTACAGATACGCAGTATTTT.

The V call is TRBV15, the J call TRBJ2-3, with D unresolved. V dropped 8 bases and J dropped 0 bases, with 12 bases sitting between them. In germline, CDR1 is LNHNV, CDR2 YYDKDF (reference sequence). The CDR3 length is 14 residues. The CDR3 spells CATLAASSTDTQYF. DNA for the CDR3: TGTGCCACCCTCGCGGCTTCTAGCACAGATACGCAGTATTTT.

The gene calls are TRBV4-2 and TRBJ1-2; 12 bases agree with TRBD1. The CDR3 totals 16 residues. V trimming: 0 bases; J trimming: 8 bases; junction bases outside the gene matches: 7. Germline V lookup: CDR1 LGHNA, CDR2 YNFKEQ. The CDR3 nucleotides read TGTGCCAGCAGCCAAGATAAGGGACAGGGGGCGCGAGGCTACACCTTC. Encoded protein: CASSQDKGQGARGYTF.

CDR3 in amino acids: CASSPGQGTLYEAFF. DNA for the CDR3: TGCGCCAGCAGCCCCGGACAGGGGACCCTATATGAAGCTTTCTTT. This chain connects TRBV5-1 to TRBJ1-1; 9 bases fit TRBD1. The junction had 11 bases not matched to a gene; V was cut back by 4 bases and J by 7 bases. Per the germline V gene, CDR1 is SGHRS and CDR2 is YFSETQ. This CDR3 is 15 amino acids long.

This chain joins TRBV2 and TRBJ1-1, with D perhaps matching TRBD1 (6 bases). This CDR3 has 16 residues. Trimming shortened V by 2 bases and J by 5 bases, and 18 bases separated the two germline ends. Germline CDR1 and CDR2: SNHLY and FYNNEI. In DNA, the CDR3 is TGTGCCAGCAGTGAATGGTCTCGGGGGGCCGGGACTGAAGCTTTCTTT. Protein: CASSEWSRGAGTEAFF.

This chain uses TRBV5-1 with TRBJ2-7; TRBD2 is a possible D gene (5 bases). The V end was cut by 5 bases, the J end by 4 bases, with 13 bases between. Germline CDR1 reads SGHRS; CDR2 reads YFSETQ. CDR3 length equals 13 residues. The chain's CDR3 is CASSIMSGYEQYF. CDR3 sequence (DNA): TGCGCCAGCAGTATAATGAGCGGATACGAGCAGTACTTC.

The chain links TRBV27 to TRBJ1-5; 8 bases match TRBD1. The CDR3 loop spans 16 amino acids. V was clipped by 6 bases and J by 6 bases; unmatched bases: 13. Germline V gene data show CDR1 as MNHEY and CDR2 as SMNVEV (reference sequence). The CDR3 is CASRFRDRPVSQPQHF. The CDR3 DNA sequence: TGTGCCAGCAGATTCCGGGACAGGCCTGTCAGTCAGCCCCAGCATTTT.

The rearrangement uses TRBV30 and TRBJ2-7; 10 positions match TRBD2. The length of the CDR3 is 15 residues. CDR1 and CDR2 (germline): GTSNPN, SVGIG (reference sequence). The trim removed 0 bases at V and 3 bases at J, leaving 5 bases unmatched. The CDR3 reads CAWSVLLAGHYEQYF. The CDR3, as DNA: TGTGCCTGGAGTGTACTACTAGCGGGACACTACGAGCAGTACTTC. The whole variable domain, remainder taken from reference TRBV30 and TRBJ2-7, is SQTIHQWPATLVQPVGSPLSLECTVEGTSNPNLYWYRQAAGRGLQLLFYSVGIGQISSEVPQNLSASRPQDRQFILSSKKLLLSDSGFYLCAWSVLLAGHYEQYFGPGTRLTVT.

The table lists this clone with a count of one. The J gene is TRBJ2-2, the V gene TRBV19; the D gene is possibly TRBD1 (5 bases). Per germline, CDR1 LNHDA and CDR2 SQIVND (reference sequence). The CDR3 totals 12 residues. V lost 9 bases, J lost 4 bases, and 9 bases lay in between. The CDR3 coding sequence is TGTGCCAGAAGGGGTTGCACCGGGGAGCTGTTTTTT. Translated, it gives CARRGCTGELFF.

The chain is built from TRBV13 and TRBJ2-1; weak D call: TRBD1 (6 bases). Trimming stripped 5 bases from V and 12 bases from J, with 23 bases between. The CDR3 length is 15 residues. Germline CDR1 PRHDT, CDR2 FYEKMQ (reference sequence). The CDR3 DNA reads as TGTGCCAGCAGCCCCTCCGGACAAGGCTTACAGGGGCAGTTCTTC. The encoded protein is CASSPSGQGLQGQFF. Filled out from reference TRBV13 and TRBJ2-1, the complete variable domain reads AAGVIQSPRHLIKEKRETATLKCYPIPRHDTVYWYQQGPGQDPQFLISFYEKMQSDKGSIPDRFSAQQFSDYHSELNMSSLELGDSALYFCASSPSGQGLQGQFFGPGTRLTVL.

A remark on this clone: Relative to the germline gene, one junction end is altered; a read error may explain this. The CDR3 coding sequence is TGTTCCAGCAGCGAAATCACAGGGAATCAGCCCCAGCATTTT. It is translated as CSSSEITGNQPQHF. The J gene is TRBJ1-5, the V gene TRBV7-9, with TRBD1 as a possible D gene (6 bases). The CDR3 covers 14 residues. Germline V lookup: CDR1 SEHNR, CDR2 FQNEAQ (reference sequence).

The chain employs TRBV5-1 and TRBJ2-3, with D tentatively TRBD2 (5 bases). CDR1 is SGHRS, CDR2 YFSETQ, per germline. The ends were cut back, 0 bases at V and 4 bases at J, with 9 bases in the middle. CDR3 length: 14 residues. The CDR3 loop reads CASSLVSGADTQYF. In DNA form, the CDR3 reads TGCGCCAGCAGCTTGGTCTCCGGGGCAGATACGCAGTATTTT.

The chain uses TRBV28 and TRBJ1-4, with D possibly being TRBD1 (6 bases). The CDR3 extends over 16 amino acids. Germline values: CDR1 MDHEN, CDR2 SYDVKM. Deletions cut 7 bases from V and 2 bases from J, with 17 bases between. The CDR3 sequence: CASTPSFQGTNEKLFF. CDR3 DNA sequence: TGTGCCAGCACCCCAAGTTTTCAGGGGACTAATGAAAAACTGTTTTTT.

This clone was observed at least ten times. V is TRBV27 and J is TRBJ1-4; a possible D gene is TRBD1 (6 bases). Deletions cut 9 bases from V and 5 bases from J, with 19 bases between. The CDR3 length is 15 residues. The germline V gene has CDR1 MNHEY and CDR2 SMNVEV (reference sequence). CDR3 coding DNA: TGTGCCAGTATGACCGTAGGGGGAACAAATGAAAAACTGTTTTTT. Its protein is CASMTVGGTNEKLFF. The full variable domain, with the rest looked up from reference TRBV27 and TRBJ1-4, is EAQVTQNPRYLITVTGKKLTVTCSQNMNHEYMSWYRQDPGLGLRQIYYSMNVEVTDKGDVPEGYKVSRKEKRNFPLILESPSPNQTSLYFCASMTVGGTNEKLFFGSGTQLSVL.

V gene TRBV4-2 combines with J gene TRBJ2-7, with TRBD2 as a possible D gene (7 bases). In germline, CDR1 is LGHNA, CDR2 YNFKEQ. The CDR3 is 14 amino acids. V lost 4 bases and J lost 5, with 15 bases in between. The CDR3 region is CASSPGGSLNEQYF. CDR3 DNA: TGTGCCAGCAGCCCGGGGGGCTCCCTAAACGAGCAGTACTTC.

The chain couples TRBV7-2 to TRBJ2-1; D is uncertain. Germline V gene data show CDR1 as SGHTA and CDR2 as FQGNSA. The ends were cut back, 1 base at V and 9 bases at J, with 10 bases in the middle. The CDR3 covers 13 residues. The CDR3, as DNA: TGTGCCAGCAGCTTAGGTCCAGTTCGTGAGCAGTTCTTC. Amino acid sequence: CASSLGPVREQFF.

The chain couples TRBV5-4 to TRBJ2-3; 8 bases agree with TRBD1. CDR1 and CDR2 from the germline V gene are SGHNT and YYREEE (reference sequence). The CDR3 sequence is 16 residues long. J gave up 6 bases and V 3 bases, and 12 bases lay outside the gene matches. DNA of the CDR3: TGTGCCAGCAGCTCGGGGGTATGGCAGGGGGCTGATACGCAGTATTTT. This gives the protein CASSSGVWQGADTQYF.

The chain is built from TRBV12-5 and TRBJ2-5, with D maybe TRBD1 (5 bases). This CDR3 contains 14 residues. Germline CDR1 and CDR2: LGHNT and FRNRAP. V was trimmed by 0 bases and J by 5 bases, leaving 10 bases between them. The CDR3 DNA reads as TGTGCTAGTGGTTTGGTATCACCAGGGGAGACCCAGTACTTC. It is translated as CASGLVSPGETQYF.